This T cell receptor (beta chain) emerged from a study of T cell responses to AZD1222 COVID-19 vaccine (dated by TCRdb to about 2021). Study-level background: Because spike-specific TCR depth and breadth did not differ between the two schedules, AZD1222 recipients who got a second dose at roughly 4 weeks were pooled with those who got a second dose at roughly 12 weeks. A total of 233 trial participants underwent TCR sequencing, of whom under 220 had received two doses of AZD1222 and around 26 had received two doses of the MenACWY control vaccine. Trial participants were enrolled by age into subgroups of 18-55, 56-69 and 70-plus years, and 148, 28 and 57 TCR-sequenced participants, respectively, were included in these subgroups.

The CDR3, from cysteine to phenylalanine, totals 14 residues. Only the CDR3 region is kept as DNA, spanning 42 bases read in frame from base 1. V is shortened by 5 bases, J by 10 bases, and the region joining them spans 15 bases. Sequences SGHVS (CDR1) and FQNEAQ (CDR2) are obtained from the germline V gene. Points the paper makes about the study in general: No day 14 peak-response samples were available, so repertoires were characterized only after the peak T cell response. CD4 TCRs associated with the vaccine covered the entire spike protein, and the dominant responses were in regions 160-218 and 743-854. In the small 56-69-year group, the increase in depth fell short of significance, most likely because of low power. Reportedly, close to half of the unique spike-specific TCRs recognized epitopes lying outside the regions that are mutated in the B.1.351 and B.1.1.7 variants. Conclusions about previously exposed vaccinees were limited because only six AZD1222 recipients were SARS-CoV-2 seropositive at baseline. A significant rise in spike-specific TCR breadth and depth was observed after two AZD1222 doses relative to day 0 and relative to MenACWY recipients. Most participants were white British and females outnumbered males, and the authors suggested that clonal diversity may have been underestimated.

The sample's time point label, in plain terms: baseline before first vaccination. Vaccinee samples were obtained from the UK trials COV001 and COV002, which included a single-blind randomized controlled phase 2/3 trial of AZD1222 (ChAdOx1 nCoV-19) in healthy adults. For TCRbeta chain sequencing, PBMC samples from trial participants were taken at day 0 and at day 28 after the second dose. The CDR3 regions of human TCRbeta chains were analyzed by immunosequencing. Regarding the original processing steps: Repertoire TCRs were matched against a reference library of SARS-CoV-2-specific TCRs generated with the MIRA antigen-specificity platform. Breadth was defined as the fraction of unique TCRs that were SARS-CoV-2-associated. Depth was defined as the fraction of total T cells that were SARS-CoV-2-associated. Using the MIRA data, each spike-specific TCR was assigned both to the spike region to which the TCR was reactive and to a CD4 or CD8 class. Log10-transformed breadth and depth values were compared by one-way ANOVA with Sidak's multiple comparisons tests. As stored in TCRdb, this immuneACCESS dataset retains in-frame rearrangements with V and J assigned. A fraction of the clones does not appear; measured against another copy, unresolved V genes explain less than half of the discrepancy, and the remainder lacks a known reason. Clone size and V and J calls were adopted from that table, with D and trimming inferred from the DNA. In this sample the table shows under 130,000 clones, 88% of which occur a single time. Together, the top ten hold over 8% of the sample.

For this clone: Its antigen is currently not known. No much larger clonotype is one base removed from it; base qualities were not supplied.

This sample comprised peripheral blood, obtained on day 0 of AZD1222 vaccination. The V and J genes are TRBV7-8 and TRBJ1-6; the D gene is not confidently resolved. This TCR came from an adult in good health. DNA sequence: TGTGCCAGCAGCCCCTACATAGATTCATCACCCCTCCACTTT. Its translation reads: CASSPYIDSSPLHF.